The T cell receptor (beta chain) described here comes from a study of CD8+CD57+ T cells in acquired aplastic anemia. As for the study in general: Sorting CD4+ and CD8+ cells gave DNA averaging approximately 3 ug.

Patients who underwent sequencing had shown CD8+CD57+ cell expansion by flow cytometry. Each of the patients presented with severe acquired aplastic anemia. At the time of blood sampling, patients had not yet received any therapy. Genomic DNA acted as the template from which TCR beta VDJ combination and CDR3 sequence profiling were carried out. MiXCR, applied by TCRdb to the reads, yields one record per CDR3 protein. The sample contains around 200,000 distinct CDR3 sequences, around three fifths of which appear only once. The ends were cut back, 3 bases at V and 2 bases at J, with 10 bases in the middle. Germline-derived CDR1 and CDR2 are LGHNA and YSLEER. This CDR3 spans 14 amino acids.

The TCR originated in a human donor with aplastic anemia. This chain uses TRBV4-3 with TRBJ1-2; no definite D call. Sequenced material: sorted CD4+, CD8+, or CD8+CD57+ T cells (not recorded which) from PBMCs. In DNA form, the CDR3 reads TGCGCCAGCAGCCATCCTTCAGCAAACTATGGCTACACCTTC. Its protein product is CASSHPSANYGYTF.